This is a list of T cell receptor beta chains from one sample in a study of human T cells and chemical hapten exposure. Each CDR3 protein is one row after TCRdb ran MiXCR on the RACE reads. The profile shows around 380,000 distinct CDR3 sequences, about 4.4% of them singletons. The sequenced sample was whole blood, obtained in connection with sensitization to the hapten diphenylcyclopropenone (DPC). The source is a woman aged 50 to 60 with alopecia areata. Some clones in this sample may be carry-over from other donors' samples. Each CDR3 is given with its conserved first and last residue. The size entry is marked missing in some rows and otherwise reads once, few, many or a size class.

V	J	size	CDR3
TRBV20-1	TRBJ2-3	many	CSAPAVAGATSTDTQYF
TRBV7-2	TRBJ1-1	many	CASSFMGTEAFF
TRBV5-6	TRBJ2-7	-	CASSTGMSGGYEQYF
TRBV30	TRBJ1-3	many	CAWRTPYSGNTIYF
TRBV4-3	TRBJ1-3	many	CASSHRQGAGNTIYF
TRBV29-1	TRBJ1-2	many	CSVRGTNYGYTF
TRBV10-3	TRBJ1-5	many	CAIRAGEGNQPQHF
TRBV7-6	TRBJ2-2	many	CASSHSVTSVTGELFF
TRBV20-1	TRBJ2-3	many	CSARDRARTGADTQYF
TRBV20-1	TRBJ1-4	many	CSAQGYEKLFF
TRBV28	TRBJ2-5	many	CASRIAGPKETQYF
TRBV27	TRBJ1-1	-	CASSLGSGLNTEAFF
TRBV29-1	TRBJ1-2	-	CSIRDMRIGGYTF
TRBV19	TRBJ1-4	-	CASSFIDEKLFF
TRBV6-5	TRBJ2-1	-	CASSSGGHLYNEQFF
TRBV6-5	TRBJ1-2	few	CASSRTGNSGYTF
TRBV28	TRBJ2-1	-	CASSITSGSRYNEQFF
TRBV6-1	TRBJ1-1	many	CASSETGRSGEAFF
TRBV20-1	TRBJ2-3	-	CSAKVRTDTQYF
TRBV7-2	TRBJ2-5	-	CASSLTTAETQYF
TRBV15	TRBJ1-1	many	CATRVRVGGQSRDGEAFF
TRBV10-2	TRBJ1-6	few	CASSESGQYNSPLHF
TRBV29-1	TRBJ1-1	many	CSARTGTDTEAFF
TRBV27	TRBJ2-3	few	CASRPYGRRVTDTQYF
TRBV28	TRBJ1-5	many	CASSLTPGLGQPQHF
TRBV4-2	TRBJ2-3	many	CASSLRLAGRLNTDTQYF
TRBV6-5	TRBJ2-1	many	CASSYSPTRYNEQFF
TRBV29-1	TRBJ2-5	few	CSVEDQTAGETQYF
TRBV6-5	TRBJ2-6	many	CASSYSVPGPGANVLTF